One and the same sample provided the 4 T cell receptor beta chains below, sequenced in a study of blood T cell repertoires in COVID-19. The protocol was immunoSEQ multiplex PCR, while the TCRdb copy is restricted to in-frame clones and leaves out a portion. The sample holds around 320,000 clones, almost 85% seen once. Material: peripheral blood. The receptor set was obtained from a human donor in a cohort sampled during active COVID-19.

V gene TRBV7-9 combines with J gene TRBJ2-5, with TRBD2 matching 12 bases. The CDR3 consists of 18 residues. V was clipped by 5 bases and J by 0 bases; unmatched bases: 10. Per germline, CDR1 SEHNR and CDR2 FQNEAQ (reference sequence). CDR3 residues: CASSPTSGGITYQETQYF. In nucleotides, the CDR3 is TGTGCCAGCAGCCCCACTAGCGGGGGGATCACCTACCAAGAGACCCAGTACTTC.

The rearrangement joins TRBV7-9 to TRBJ1-1; D call uncertain. This CDR3 is built from 13 residues. V was clipped by 6 bases and J by 1 base, with 9 bases between them. Per the germline V gene, CDR1 is SEHNR and CDR2 is FQNEAQ (reference sequence). CDR3 sequence (DNA): TGTGCCAGCAGTATAACAGAGAACACTGAAGCTTTCTTT. Amino acid sequence: CASSITENTEAFF. Supplemented by reference TRBV7-9 and TRBJ1-1, the full variable domain reads DTGVSQNPRHKITKRGQNVTFRCDPISEHNRLYWYRQTLGQGPEFLTYFQNEAQLEKSRLLSDRFSAERPKGSFSTLEIQRTEQGDSAMYLCASSITENTEAFFGQGTRLTVV.

V gene TRBV6-5 combines with J gene TRBJ2-7, with 8 bases fitting TRBD1. CDR1 is MNHEY, CDR2 SVGAGI, per germline. With 5 bases clipped from V and 3 bases from J, the junction kept 9 bases outside the gene matches. The CDR3 is 15 residues long. CDR3 residues: CASSKDRVGVYEQYF. CDR3 bases: TGTGCCAGCAGTAAGGACAGGGTAGGGGTCTACGAGCAGTACTTC.

The chain couples TRBV10-3 to TRBJ2-1, with TRBD1 matching 8 bases. Germline values: CDR1 ENHRY, CDR2 SYGVKD. V trimming: 10 bases; J trimming: 5 bases; junction bases outside the gene matches: 10. This CDR3 comprises 14 residues. CDR3 nucleotides: TGTGCCAACGGACCGGGACAGGTCCACAATGAGCAGTTCTTC. Amino acid sequence: CANGPGQVHNEQFF.